This TCR beta chain comes out of a study of monozygotic twins with inflammatory bowel disease. Germline-derived CDR1 and CDR2 are DFQATT and SNEGSKA (reference sequence). The CDR3 has 15 residues. One entry per CDR3 protein, without DNA, is what TCRdb gives after re-calling the 5' RACE reads. The sample totals just over 300,000 distinct CDR3 sequences. The sample taken for sequencing was blood. The rearrangement uses TRBV20-1 and TRBJ2-7; TCRdb lists TRBD2, though no DNA is available to test this call. The TCR sequence derives from a human donor with ulcerative colitis or Crohn's disease, or a healthy co-twin of an affected twin (not recorded which). This CDR3 is CSARLGSGPAYEQYF.